This T cell receptor (beta chain) appears in the sequencing data of a study of blood T cell repertoires in COVID-19. Authors' analysis steps: Quantification of nucleated cells was approximated via reference gene primer amplification. The assay was immunoSEQ multiplex PCR, and TCRdb's table has in-frame clones only and misses some. V, J and clone size derive from that table, while D and trimming were established from the DNA sequence. The repertoire holds about 320,000 clones, with over 70% as singletons. Germline CDR1 is LNHDA and CDR2 is SQIVND (reference sequence). This CDR3 has 16 amino acids. The J segment lost 5 bases and the V segment lost 5 bases, leaving 7 bases of the junction unmatched.

Sequences were obtained from peripheral blood. This clonotype was obtained from a woman aged 45 to 65 with acute or convalescent COVID-19. The chain is built from TRBV19 and TRBJ2-2, with 11 bases identical to TRBD2. The CDR3 reads CASSGGLAGTTGELFF. The DNA for the CDR3 is TGTGCCAGTAGTGGCGGACTAGCGGGTACTACCGGGGAGCTGTTTTTT.